In this sample, the clone carrying this TCR beta chain turned up a few times. Its antigen is undetermined. In TCRdb, the 5' RACE reads were re-called with MiXCR into one record per CDR3 protein. Among approximately 630,000 distinct CDR3 sequences, about 7.6% were seen once, and the ten largest hold 1.6%. Germline CDR1 and CDR2: SEHNR and FQNEAQ (reference sequence). Trimming removed 5 bases from V and 4 bases from J, with 21 bases in between. The CDR3 consists of 17 residues. This sample is part of a study of identical twins. Notes on the study in general: Out-of-frame alpha sequences common to twins were enriched for low generation probability.

Donors were all healthy Caucasians. These same records also appear under a second study, on yellow fever vaccine responses in identical twins.

Sequenced input: PBMCs. J is TRBJ2-1 and V is TRBV7-9; possibly TRBD2 for D (6 bases). The TCR sequence derives from a woman aged 18-35 years in good health. CDR3 DNA: TGTGCCAGCAGCCCACTCGGTACTAGGGCGGGATACAATGAGCAGTTCTTC. Protein: CASSPLGTRAGYNEQFF.